The 3 T cell receptor beta chains in this list originate from one sample, sequenced in a study of shared clonotypes between healthy human individuals. The naive CD8 fraction comprised CD45RO-negative cells positively selected for CCR7 and excluded terminally differentiated effector memory CD45RA+ cells. TCRdb's table, derived via immunoSEQ multiplex PCR, lists solely in-frame clones and lacks some. The sample lists about 680,000 clones, about 91% occurring once. The source material was naive CD8+ T cells sorted from blood. These receptors originate from a man between 25 and 39 years old in good health.

The chain uses TRBV9 and TRBJ2-2, with 9 bases matching TRBD2. This CDR3 has 16 amino acids. The germline CDR1 and CDR2 sequences are SGDLS and YYNGEE. The junction had 3 bases not matched to a gene; V was cut back by 3 bases and J by 0 bases. The CDR3 coding sequence is TGTGCCAGCAGCGAATTAGCGGGAGCGAACACCGGGGAGCTGTTTTTT. Its translation: CASSELAGANTGELFF.

On this clone: In the same sample, other DNA sequences code for this CDR3. V and J are TRBV28 and TRBJ2-7; D is perhaps TRBD1 (5 bases). Germline-derived CDR1 and CDR2 are MDHEN and SYDVKM. Trimming cost V 5 bases and J 4 bases, with 9 bases left between them. The CDR3 is 12 residues long. CDR3 DNA sequence: TGTGCCAGCAGTCTGACAGATTACGAGCAGTACTTC. It specifies CASSLTDYEQYF.

V is TRBV18 and J is TRBJ2-5; D unresolved. The germline V gene encodes CDR1 KGHSH and CDR2 LQKENI. Trimming cost V 2 bases and J 5 bases, with 6 bases left between them. This CDR3 region has 12 residues. The CDR3 spells CASSPDWETQYF. The CDR3 DNA follows: TGTGCCAGCTCACCAGATTGGGAGACCCAGTACTTC.